Presented here are 10 T cell receptor beta chains from one specimen sequenced in a study of T cells in Graves' hyperthyroidism and ophthalmopathy. TCR beta CDR3 region amplification was performed from RNA transcripts. The TCR CDR3 first-round RT-PCR relied on the HTBI primer set. TCRdb reanalysed the multiplex PCR reads using MiXCR and keeps one entry per CDR3 protein. This repertoire shows 400,000 to 450,000 distinct CDR3 sequences, about 15% found once; its top ten account for over 10%. The source material was blood. The source of these receptors is a man aged 18 to 30 with Graves' ophthalmopathy.

This clonotype was found many times. The chain couples TRBV2 to TRBJ2-2; 12 bases agree with TRBD1. Germline CDR1 and CDR2: SNHLY and FYNNEI. The length of the CDR3 is 19 residues. The V gene end was trimmed by 2 bases and the J gene end by 6 bases; junction bases not matched to a gene: 13. CDR3 in amino acids: CASSEWDRGPYEVPGELFF. The CDR3 nucleotides are TGTGCCAGCAGTGAATGGGACAGGGGGCCCTACGAAGTCCCCGGGGAGCTGTTTTTT.

This clonotype was recorded at least ten times. The V and J genes are TRBV30 and TRBJ1-6; TRBD1 aligns across 8 bases. Trimming took 4 bases from V and 0 from J; bases not matched to a gene: 8. Germline CDR1 reads GTSNPN; CDR2 reads SVGIG (reference sequence). The CDR3 sequence is 17 residues long. The CDR3 DNA sequence: TGTGCCTGGACCCAGGGACAGGCGAGCTCCTATAATTCACCCCTCCACTTT. Protein sequence: CAWTQGQASSYNSPLHF.

This clonotype was recorded at least ten times. V is TRBV20-1 and J is TRBJ2-2; D unclear. The CDR3 is made up of 11 amino acids. Trimming took 1 base from V and 6 from J, leaving 3 bases between them. Germline V gene sequence: CDR1 DFQATT, CDR2 SNEGSKA (reference sequence). CDR3 in amino acids: CSARVSGELFF. In DNA, the CDR3 is TGCAGTGCTAGAGTCTCCGGGGAGCTGTTTTTT.

This clonotype was detected a few times. The chain recombines TRBV2 with TRBJ2-7; TRBD2 matches 10 bases. Germline V gene lookup returns CDR1 SNHLY and CDR2 FYNNEI. V lost 4 bases to trimming and J lost 7 bases; unmatched junction nucleotides: 7. The CDR3 extends over 14 amino acids. DNA of the CDR3: TGTGCCAGCAGTGGGCTAGCGGGAGCGTTTGAGCAGTACTTC. This sequence encodes CASSGLAGAFEQYF.

At least ten counts were recorded for this clonotype. This chain joins TRBV20-1 and TRBJ1-2, with 9 bases that match TRBD1. V dropped 6 bases and J dropped 3; count of bases not matched to a gene: 14. Germline V lookup: CDR1 DFQATT, CDR2 SNEGSKA (reference sequence). CDR3 length: 16 residues. The CDR3 region has the DNA TGCAGTGCAATAGCCGGACAGGGGATTCTCTACTATGGCTACACCTTC. Its protein product is CSAIAGQGILYYGYTF.

This clonotype was seen ten or more times. The chain links TRBV5-5 to TRBJ2-7; D unresolved. Trimming removed 4 bases from V and 1 base from J, with 15 bases in between. Germline V gene sequence: CDR1 SGHKS, CDR2 YYEKEE (reference sequence). CDR3 length: 15 residues. CDR3 residues: CASSDRPTDSYEQYF. CDR3 nucleotide sequence: TGTGCCAGCAGCGATCGACCTACAGATTCCTACGAGCAGTACTTC.

This clonotype was counted ten times or more. This chain joins TRBV27 and TRBJ2-5; maybe TRBD1 (6 bases). Germline CDR1 MNHEY, CDR2 SMNVEV (reference sequence). The ends were cut back, 4 bases at V and 4 bases at J, with 10 bases in the middle. This CDR3 is built from 13 residues. The CDR3: CASSSPGAETQYF. The CDR3 DNA reads TGTGCCAGCAGTTCTCCAGGGGCAGAGACCCAGTACTTC.

The V gene is TRBV4-2, the J gene TRBJ1-4; D is perhaps TRBD1 (6 bases). V lost 4 bases to trimming and J lost 8 bases, with 14 bases between them. The CDR3 is 14 amino acids. In germline, CDR1 is LGHNA, CDR2 YNFKEQ. CDR3 DNA sequence: TGTGCCAGCAGCCCAGGGGAATTAGGAGAAAAACTGTTTTTT. Translated: CASSPGELGEKLFF.

This clonotype was detected ten times or more. The chain has TRBV29-1 and TRBJ1-5, with 7 bases lining up with TRBD1. Germline V gene data show CDR1 as SQVTM and CDR2 as ANQGSEA. The CDR3 contains 15 residues. J lost 2 bases, V lost 2 bases, and 6 bases had no gene match. The CDR3: CSVELGTGGNQPQHF. As DNA, the CDR3 is TGCAGCGTTGAATTAGGAACAGGGGGCAATCAGCCCCAGCATTTT.

This clonotype was observed many times. J is TRBJ2-7 and V is TRBV5-1; tentative D call: TRBD1 (7 bases). Deletions cut 4 bases from V and 2 bases from J, with 16 bases between. The CDR3 is 15 amino acids. The germline gives CDR1 SGHRS, CDR2 YFSETQ. Here the CDR3 reads CASSTGVGQPYEQYF. The CDR3 nucleotides read TGCGCCAGCAGCACGGGGGTGGGACAGCCCTACGAGCAGTACTTC.